This T cell receptor (beta chain) was sequenced during a study of blood T cell repertoires in COVID-19. At the level of the study: Sites in the United States, Italy and Spain provided acute and convalescent COVID-19 samples. Nucleic acid was either cDNA or gDNA, and it came from T cells, B-cell-depleted T cells, or PBMCs.

Study processing details: Cell counts per sample came from amplifying reference gene primers. The table came from immunoSEQ multiplex PCR; TCRdb's copy has only in-frame clones and leaves some out. The DNA was the basis for D and trimming; V, J and clone size are from that table. Of approximately 130,000 clones listed, roughly 72% are singletons. The sequence came from a human donor in a cohort sampled during active COVID-19. Specimen: peripheral blood.

CDR3 DNA sequence: TGCGCCAGCAGTTGGAGCGGAGATACGCAGTATTTT. It codes for CASSWSGDTQYF. The gene calls are TRBV5-1 and TRBJ2-3; TRBD2 might be the D (5 bases). V was pared by 5 bases and J by 5 bases, with 9 bases between. CDR3 length equals 12 residues. Germline V gene data show CDR1 as SGHRS and CDR2 as YFSETQ.